Each of the 13 T cell receptor beta chains below was sequenced from the same sample in a study of CD4+ T cells in melanoma. Assay: immunoSEQ multiplex PCR; the TCRdb copy retains only in-frame clones and omits some. The sample shows more than 8,000 clones, around 62% of them seen only once. Sequencing input: cells from a culture (not recorded whether cultured in vitro). These receptor sequences come from a human donor with melanoma.

V is TRBV21-1 and J is TRBJ2-4; TRBD1 is the table's D call, not checked against the DNA. TRBV21-1 is an annotated pseudogene. The CDR3 consists of 22 residues. CDR3 loop: CASSKARWAGTGGIRAKNIQYF. CDR3 nucleotides: TGTGCCAGCAGCAAAGCTCGGTGGGCCGGGACAGGGGGCATTAGGGCCAAAAACATTCAGTACTTC.

This clone appeared once. The chain recombines TRBV27 with TRBJ1-4; the match to TRBD1 covers 7 bases. There are 15 residues in the CDR3. Germline CDR1 MNHEY, CDR2 SMNVEV (reference sequence). The junction had 7 bases not matched to a gene; V was cut back by 5 bases and J by 4 bases. In DNA form, the CDR3 reads TGTGCCAGCAGTCTCGGACAGGCTAATAATGAAAAACTGTTTTTT. Translating gives CASSLGQANNEKLFF.

CDR3 protein: CASSIRRGSEAFF. The CDR3, as DNA: TGTGCCAGTAGTATTCGGAGGGGAAGTGAAGCTTTCTTT. This chain uses TRBV19 with TRBJ1-1, with D possibly TRBD1 on 5 matching bases. V lost 3 bases and J 7 bases, leaving 12 bases between the germline ends. This CDR3 region has 13 residues. Per the germline V gene, CDR1 is LNHDA and CDR2 is SQIVND (reference sequence).

The chain recombines TRBV19 with TRBJ1-6, with a tentative D call TRBD1 (5 bases). The CDR3 covers 14 residues. The germline V and J ends were trimmed by 7 bases and 9 bases, with 16 bases remaining between them. The germline gives CDR1 LNHDA, CDR2 SQIVND (reference sequence). The CDR3 coding sequence is TGTGCCAGTACTAGGGACCCTGGGATTTCACCCCTCCACTTT. It yields the protein CASTRDPGISPLHF.

The V call is TRBV19, the J call TRBJ2-1, with 8 bases fitting TRBD1. Germline CDR1 LNHDA, CDR2 SQIVND (reference sequence). V shed 7 bases and J 8 bases; nucleotides not matched to a gene: 7. This CDR3 has 13 amino acids. The CDR3 DNA is TGTGCCAGTACCAGGACAGGGAGCGATGAGCAGTTCTTC. It yields the protein CASTRTGSDEQFF.

This clone was seen a handful of times. The J gene is TRBJ1-1, the V gene TRBV29-1; no reliable D call. The germline gives CDR1 SQVTM, CDR2 ANQGSEA. The CDR3 spans 11 residues. V lost 4 bases and J lost 11, with 14 bases in between. CDR3: CSVVAAEFAFF. In nucleotides, the CDR3 is TGCAGCGTTGTGGCGGCAGAGTTTGCTTTCTTT. The full variable domain, with the rest looked up from reference TRBV29-1 and TRBJ1-1, is SAVISQKPSRDICQRGTSLTIQCQVDSQVTMMFWYRQQPGQSLTLIATANQGSEATYESGFVIDKFPISRPNLTFSTLTVSNMSPEDSSIYLCSVVAAEFAFFGQGTRLTVV.

This sequence joins TRBV23-1 and TRBJ2-7; D is possibly TRBD1 (6 bases). TRBV23-1 is noted as an ORF with a role that remains uncertain. Trimming left V 3 bases short and J 3 bases short, with 30 bases between. This CDR3 is 20 amino acids long. CDR3 bases: TGCGCCAGCAGTCACTCTGAGATCCGGGACAATGGCCAGTGGAACTACGAGCAGTACTTC. Translation gives CASSHSEIRDNGQWNYEQYF.

This clone was observed a handful of times. V and J are TRBV27 and TRBJ2-7, with TRBD1 matching 7 bases. The CDR3 extends over 15 amino acids. Germline V gene data show CDR1 as MNHEY and CDR2 as SMNVEV (reference sequence). V was pared by 6 bases and J by 2 bases, with 10 bases of the junction left unmatched. Here the CDR3 DNA reads TGTGCCAGCAGCCGATCAGGGGGATCACCCTACGAGCAGTACTTC. Translation gives CASSRSGGSPYEQYF.

In this sample, this clone turned up a few times. The chain combines TRBV19 with TRBJ1-1; 7 bases agree with TRBD1. Germline V lookup: CDR1 LNHDA, CDR2 SQIVND (reference sequence). The CDR3 runs 14 residues. V lost 4 bases, J lost 2 bases, and 4 bases stayed unmatched. CDR3 in DNA: TGTGCCAGTAGTACCGGACAGGCCAACACTGAAGCTTTCTTT. Its translation: CASSTGQANTEAFF.

J is TRBJ1-2 and V is TRBV16; the match to TRBD1 covers 8 bases. The V gene end was trimmed by 4 bases and the J gene end by 0 bases; junction bases not matched to a gene: 10. Per the germline V gene, CDR1 is KGHSY and CDR2 is FQNENV. This CDR3 spans 17 amino acids. CDR3 loop: CASSRARGTGTNYGYTF. The DNA of the CDR3 is TGTGCCAGCAGCCGAGCTAGGGGGACAGGCACTAACTATGGCTACACCTTC.

The gene calls are TRBV29-1 and TRBJ2-2; TRBD1 matches 7 bases. After removal of 4 bases from V and 3 bases from J, the junction contained 5 bases not matched to a gene. CDR1 is SQVTM, CDR2 ANQGSEA, per germline. This CDR3 has 14 residues. DNA of the CDR3: TGCAGCGTTGGAAAAACAGGGGACACCGGGGAGCTGTTTTTT. Translated: CSVGKTGDTGELFF.

This sequence joins TRBV19 and TRBJ1-5; no firm D call. This CDR3 spans 13 amino acids. CDR1 is LNHDA, CDR2 SQIVND, per germline (reference sequence). V was shortened by 0 bases and J by 4 bases, with 4 bases between the two germline ends. The CDR3 coding sequence is TGTGCCAGTAGTATAGATTTAAATCAGCCCCAGCATTTT. This gives the protein CASSIDLNQPQHF.

The chain combines TRBV4-2 with TRBJ1-3; D unresolved. The germline CDR1 and CDR2 sequences are LGHNA and YNFKEQ. The CDR3 length is 15 residues. V shed 5 bases and J shed 4 bases, with 15 bases lying between them. The CDR3 sequence: CASSLDNGRGNTIYF. The DNA for the CDR3 is TGTGCCAGCAGCTTGGATAATGGGAGGGGAAACACCATATATTTT.